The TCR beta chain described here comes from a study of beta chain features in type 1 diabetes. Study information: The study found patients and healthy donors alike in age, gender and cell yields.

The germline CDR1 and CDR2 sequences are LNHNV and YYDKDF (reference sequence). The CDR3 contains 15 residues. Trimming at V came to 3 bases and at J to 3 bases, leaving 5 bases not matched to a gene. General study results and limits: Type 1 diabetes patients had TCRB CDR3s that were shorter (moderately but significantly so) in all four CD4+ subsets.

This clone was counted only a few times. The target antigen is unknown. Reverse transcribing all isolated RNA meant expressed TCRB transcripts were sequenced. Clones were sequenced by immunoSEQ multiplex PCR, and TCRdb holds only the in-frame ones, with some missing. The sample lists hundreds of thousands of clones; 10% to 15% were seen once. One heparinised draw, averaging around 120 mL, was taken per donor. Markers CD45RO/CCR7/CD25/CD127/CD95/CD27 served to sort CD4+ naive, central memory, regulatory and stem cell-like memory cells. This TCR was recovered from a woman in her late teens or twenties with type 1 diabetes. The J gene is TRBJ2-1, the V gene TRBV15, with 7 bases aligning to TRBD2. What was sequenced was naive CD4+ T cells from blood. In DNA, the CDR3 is TGTGCCACCAGCAGGGGAGGGACTCGCTACAATGAGCAGTTCTTC. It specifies CATSRGGTRYNEQFF.